This T cell receptor beta chain comes out of a study of cytomegalovirus exposure and HLA in healthy donors. Study in general: Falling in the Caucasian-associated ancestry cluster were 65% to 90% of 350 to 400 genotyped donors.

V was clipped by 0 bases and J by 0 bases, with 7 bases between them. CDR1 is SGHNT and CDR2 is YYREEE in the germline V gene (reference sequence). The CDR3 spans 15 residues. PCR employed 60 Vbeta and 13 Jbeta primers. The repertoire was sequenced with immunoSEQ multiplex PCR; TCRdb's copy has only in-frame clones and lacks some. The table includes under 200,000 clones, 82% detected once. What was sequenced was PBMCs. The V call is TRBV5-4, the J call TRBJ1-3; D unresolved. The receptor was isolated from a young woman in good health and CMV-seronegative. As DNA, the CDR3 is TGTGCCAGCAGCTTGGGGGGAGTCTCTGGAAACACCATATATTTT. This sequence encodes CASSLGGVSGNTIYF.